Below, 12 T cell receptor beta chains from the same sample are listed, as sequenced in a study of beta chain features in type 1 diabetes (dated by TCRdb to 2017 to 2018). These receptors' antigens are unknown. Library prep was done by the immunoSEQ multiplex PCR assay. The entire isolated RNA was reverse transcribed using the High Capacity cDNA Reverse Transcription Kit, and thus expressed TCRB transcripts were sequenced. Not all clones reach the TCRdb copy of this immuneACCESS table, which keeps in-frame sequences only. Checked studies attribute under half of the gap to unresolved V genes and leave the rest unexplained. This sample is represented by around 340,000 clones; roughly a tenth of them were singletons. Roughly 0.99% of the sample lies in the top ten. Study-wide findings and limitations: A moderate but significant shortening of TCRB CDR3 length was observed in type 1 diabetes patients in all four CD4+ subsets.

The sequenced sample consisted of central memory CD4+ T cells from blood. These receptors were collected from a young man with type 1 diabetes.

V is TRBV4-3 and J is TRBJ2-7; D may be TRBD1 (6 bases). V was shortened by 1 base and J by 6 bases, with 16 bases between the two germline ends. Per germline, CDR1 LGHNA and CDR2 YSLEER. The CDR3 runs to 15 residues. The CDR3 DNA is TGCGCCAGCAGCCAAGGGGGGCTCGGGGCGCGCGAGCAGTACTTC. Protein sequence: CASSQGGLGAREQYF.

The chain is built from TRBV7-6 and TRBJ2-1, with 9 positions matching TRBD1. With V trimmed by 5 bases and J by 6 bases, 2 bases remained unmatched. Germline CDR1 is SGHVS and CDR2 is FNYEAQ. CDR3 length: 13 residues. The CDR3 spells CASSQTGGNEQFF. DNA for the CDR3: TGTGCCAGCAGCCAGACAGGGGGCAATGAGCAGTTCTTC.

This clone has just a few counts. The J gene is TRBJ2-1, the V gene TRBV7-2; D may be TRBD2 (6 bases). The CDR3 covers 11 residues. Germline V gene lookup returns CDR1 SGHTA and CDR2 FQGNSA. V lost 5 bases and J lost 13, with 12 bases in between. The CDR3, as DNA: TGTGCCAGCAGCCGGGGGTGGGGTCAGTTCTTC. Its translation is CASSRGWGQFF.

A few counts support this clone. This rearrangement joins TRBV13 to TRBJ2-3, with TRBD2 matching over 11 bases. CDR3 length: 15 residues. Trimming removed 3 bases from V and 5 bases from J; junction bases left unmatched: 4. Germline V gives CDR1 PRHDT, CDR2 FYEKMQ (reference sequence). CDR3 bases: TGTGCCAGCAGCTTTGGTAGCGGGGGGGTAGATACGCAGTATTTT. It is translated as CASSFGSGGVDTQYF. The full variable domain, rest sourced from reference TRBV13 and TRBJ2-3, is AAGVIQSPRHLIKEKRETATLKCYPIPRHDTVYWYQQGPGQDPQFLISFYEKMQSDKGSIPDRFSAQQFSDYHSELNMSSLELGDSALYFCASSFGSGGVDTQYFGPGTRLTVL.

This clone was picked up a small number of times. The chain is built from TRBV10-3 and TRBJ1-5; unclear D gene. Per germline, CDR1 ENHRY and CDR2 SYGVKD. This CDR3 is built from 14 residues. The germline V and J ends were trimmed by 7 bases and 1 base, with 11 bases remaining between them. DNA of the CDR3: TGTGCCATCAATAATCATGAAAGCAATCAGCCCCAGCATTTT. Translated: CAINNHESNQPQHF.

This clone was picked up a small number of times. The J gene is TRBJ2-1, the V gene TRBV9; D is ambiguous. The germline gives CDR1 SGDLS, CDR2 YYNGEE. The V and J ends lost 4 bases and 11 bases respectively, with 10 bases between them. The CDR3 is 11 amino acids. The CDR3: CASSSNEKQFF. The CDR3 DNA reads as TGTGCCAGCAGCTCCAACGAAAAGCAGTTCTTC.

This clone has just a few counts. DNA for the CDR3: TGTGCCAGCTCACCACCGGCACTGGGGGGCACAGATACGCAGTATTTT. Translated, it gives CASSPPALGGTDTQYF. The genes are TRBV18 and TRBJ2-3; the D call may be TRBD1 or TRBD2 (5 bases each). V dropped 0 bases and J dropped 1 base, with 11 bases sitting between them. The germline gives CDR1 KGHSH, CDR2 LQKENI. This CDR3 has 16 amino acids.

This clone was counted ten times or more. J is TRBJ2-5 and V is TRBV7-2; D uncertain. This CDR3 is 13 amino acids long. V was clipped by 5 bases and J by 3 bases, with 10 bases between them. CDR1 and CDR2 (germline): SGHTA, FQGNSA. CDR3 residues: CASSIGREETQYF. The DNA of the CDR3 is TGTGCCAGCAGCATCGGACGGGAAGAGACCCAGTACTTC.

This clone was picked up a small number of times. V gene TRBV4-3 combines with J gene TRBJ2-1; D gene ambiguous. Germline lookup yields CDR1 LGHNA and CDR2 YSLEER. CDR3 length equals 12 residues. Trimming removed 2 bases from V and 5 bases from J, with 4 bases in between. This CDR3 reads CASSQNNNEQFF. The CDR3 DNA is TGCGCCAGCAGCCAAAACAACAATGAGCAGTTCTTC.

This clone was seen a handful of times. J is TRBJ1-4 and V is TRBV10-3, with 9 bases fitting TRBD1. The trim removed 9 bases at V and 6 bases at J, leaving 8 bases unmatched. This CDR3 contains 14 residues. Germline CDR1 reads ENHRY; CDR2 reads SYGVKD. The CDR3 nucleotides read TGTGCCATAGGCACCGGGACAGGGCATGAAAAACTGTTTTTT. It specifies CAIGTGTGHEKLFF.

The chain is built from TRBV7-7 and TRBJ2-5; the D is unclear. The CDR3 is 14 residues long. CDR1 is SSHAT, CDR2 FNYEAQ, per germline (reference sequence). The V end was cut by 3 bases, the J end by 2 bases, with 10 bases between. The CDR3 loop is CASSFDAEQETQYF. Here the CDR3 DNA reads TGTGCCAGCAGCTTTGACGCGGAGCAAGAGACCCAGTACTTC.

This clone was seen more than once but under ten times. The chain is built from TRBV5-8 and TRBJ2-2; the D is unclear. The CDR3 consists of 12 residues. Trimming cost V 1 base and J 7 bases, with 5 bases left between them. Germline loops: CDR1 SGHTS, CDR2 YDEGEE. CDR3 nucleotides: TGTGCCAGCAGCTTGTTGGACGGGGAGCTGTTTTTT. Amino acid sequence: CASSLLDGELFF.